These T cell receptor beta chains were read from a single sample in a study of monozygotic twins with inflammatory bowel disease. TCRdb processed the 5' RACE reads again and assigns one entry to each CDR3 protein, with no DNA. This specimen shows fewer than 550,000 distinct CDR3 sequences; the ten leading clones hold 2.4%. The source material was blood. All receptors derive from a human donor with ulcerative colitis or Crohn's disease, or a healthy co-twin of an affected twin (not recorded which). Each CDR3 is given with its conserved first and last residue.

V gene	J gene	CDR3 protein
TRBV27	TRBJ2-4	CASSERAKNIQYF
TRBV20-1	TRBJ2-5	CSASIAGGPGETQYF
TRBV7-2	TRBJ1-3	CASSSYAGNTIYF
TRBV7-6	TRBJ2-2	CASSFLGQGLVRTGELFF
TRBV4-3	TRBJ2-2	CASSQDLLAGTNTGELFF
TRBV6-1	TRBJ1-2	CASSEAMQTFYGYTF
TRBV18	TRBJ2-7	CASSPDTRADIYEQYF
TRBV12-3/TRBV12-4	TRBJ2-7	CASRIQGYEQYF
TRBV10-3	TRBJ2-7	CAISAPTVGIPNGPQSAYEQYF
TRBV10-3	TRBJ1-5	CAISFKGEGQPQHF
TRBV27	TRBJ1-6	CASSLIVGAGNSPLHF
TRBV2	TRBJ2-2	CASSESKGAGELFF
TRBV6-1	TRBJ1-4	CASRSGTGNEKLFF
TRBV19	TRBJ1-5	CASSIRILSNQPQHF
TRBV24-1	TRBJ2-1	CATNDPGGTGNEQFF
TRBV4-3	TRBJ2-5	CASSQDPTSGETQYF
TRBV5-5	TRBJ1-6	CASSLVSGQVGKNSPLHF
TRBV7-2	TRBJ2-1	CASSRDPGNEQFF
TRBV5-1	TRBJ2-7	CASSPGLAVSYEQYF
TRBV5-1	TRBJ1-1	CASSLAPPLSEAFF
TRBV10-2	TRBJ1-4	CASRPDWTGDEKLFF
TRBV12-3/TRBV12-4	TRBJ2-1	CASSFDVSEQFF
TRBV9	TRBJ2-1	CASSVELALGNNEQFF
TRBV7-2	TRBJ1-3	CASSLASAASGNTIYF
TRBV7-3	TRBJ2-3	CASSTGLAGLTDTQYF
TRBV5-1	TRBJ1-1	CASSLEAGEIKPFF
TRBV4-1	TRBJ1-1	CASSQGSGTGNEAFF